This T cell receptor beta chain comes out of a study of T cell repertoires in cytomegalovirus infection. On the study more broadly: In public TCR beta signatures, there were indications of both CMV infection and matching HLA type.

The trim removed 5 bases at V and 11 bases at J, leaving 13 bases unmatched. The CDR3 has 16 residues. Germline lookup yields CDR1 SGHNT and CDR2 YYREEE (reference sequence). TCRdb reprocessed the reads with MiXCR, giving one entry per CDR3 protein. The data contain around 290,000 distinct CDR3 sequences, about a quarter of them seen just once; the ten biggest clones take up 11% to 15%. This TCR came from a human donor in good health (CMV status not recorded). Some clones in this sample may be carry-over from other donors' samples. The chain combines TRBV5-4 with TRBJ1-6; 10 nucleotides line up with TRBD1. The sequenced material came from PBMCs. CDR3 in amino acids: CASREAGTGVPTPLHF. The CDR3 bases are TGTGCCAGCAGGGAGGCCGGGACAGGGGTCCCGACACCCCTCCACTTT.